The rows below give T cell receptor beta chains drawn from one sample of a study of blood T cell repertoires in COVID-19. Only in-frame clones appear in the TCRdb table, and some are missing; sequencing was by immunoSEQ multiplex PCR. This sample has nearly 35,000 clones, with roughly 92% found just once. Source material: peripheral blood. The receptors derive from a human donor in a cohort sampled during active COVID-19. The CDR3 runs from the conserved cysteine through the conserved F or W. D genes are given only for firm matches. Not every row has a clone size; where given, it reads once, few, many or a size class.

TRBJ2-5	TRBV30	-	-	CAWSVRRTWETQYF	TGTGCCTGGAGTGTACGGAGGACGTGGGAGACCCAGTACTTC
TRBJ1-5	TRBV19	-	-	CASSTLTDNQPQHF	TGTGCCAGTAGCACTCTAACCGACAATCAGCCCCAGCATTTT
TRBJ2-7	TRBV27	-	TRBD1	CASRGGGSYEQYF	TGTGCCAGCAGAGGGGGCGGCTCCTACGAGCAGTACTTC
TRBJ1-2	TRBV28	-	-	CASSFFSRANYGYTF	TGTGCCAGCAGTTTTTTCTCGCGGGCTAACTATGGCTACACCTTC
TRBJ1-2	TRBV10-2	-	TRBD1	CASNPGQVSYGYTF	TGCGCCAGCAATCCGGGACAGGTTTCCTATGGCTACACCTTC
TRBJ1-6	TRBV28	-	-	CASSYRENSPLHF	TGTGCCAGCAGTTACAGGGAGAATTCACCCCTCCACTTT
TRBJ2-7	TRBV25-1	-	TRBD2	CASSLAGRYEQYF	TGTGCCAGCAGTCTAGCGGGACGTTACGAGCAGTACTTC
TRBJ1-2	TRBV19	-	-	CASSIMSGRTVNYGYTF	TGTGCCAGTAGTATAATGTCAGGGCGGACGGTTAACTATGGCTACACCTTC
TRBJ1-1	TRBV7-9	few	-	CASSLQGLAFF	TGTGCCAGCAGCTTACAGGGGTTAGCTTTCTTT
TRBJ2-7	TRBV6-5	-	-	CASSYQTGWGTYEQYF	TGTGCCAGCAGTTACCAAACAGGGTGGGGAACCTACGAGCAGTACTTC
TRBJ2-2	TRBV30	-	TRBD1	CAWSGDRVDTGELFF	TGTGCCTGGAGTGGAGACAGGGTGGACACCGGGGAGCTGTTTTTT
TRBJ2-7	TRBV25-1	-	-	CASSDTDFGSYEQYF	TGTGCCAGCAGTGATACGGACTTCGGTTCCTACGAGCAGTACTTC
TRBJ2-7	TRBV19	-	TRBD1	CASSMQGAHGEQYF	TGTGCCAGTAGTATGCAGGGGGCGCACGGCGAGCAGTACTTC
TRBJ2-1	TRBV4-1	once	TRBD2	CASSQGQAGGDEQFF	TGCGCCAGCAGCCAAGGGCAAGCGGGAGGGGATGAGCAGTTCTTC
TRBJ2-7	TRBV9	-	TRBD1	CASSGQGVSYEQYF	TGTGCCAGCAGCGGACAGGGGGTCTCCTACGAGCAGTACTTC
TRBJ2-1	TRBV9	-	TRBD2	CASSVDKGGSFAKSSYNEQFF	TGTGCCAGCAGCGTAGATAAGGGAGGGTCGTTTGCGAAGAGCTCCTACAATGAGCAGTTCTTC
TRBJ1-4	TRBV6-5	-	-	CASRPITSGDEKLFF	TGTGCCAGCAGACCTATTACATCAGGGGATGAAAAACTGTTTTTT
TRBJ1-6	TRBV5-6	-	TRBD1	CASSLDPFGQGGNSPLHF	TGTGCCAGCAGCTTGGATCCCTTTGGGCAGGGGGGTAATTCACCCCTCCACTTT
TRBJ2-5	TRBV19	once	-	CASSINRGGETQYF	TGTGCCAGTAGTATAAACAGGGGAGGCGAGACCCAGTACTTC
TRBJ1-2	TRBV12-3/TRBV12-4	-	TRBD1	CASRDDRDGYTF	TGTGCCAGCAGGGACGACAGGGATGGCTACACCTTC
TRBJ2-5	TRBV5-8	-	TRBD1	CASSTMTGAAETQYF	TGTGCCAGCAGCACCATGACAGGGGCGGCGGAGACCCAGTACTTC
TRBJ2-1	TRBV7-8	few	TRBD1	CASRGQGIDNEQFF	TGTGCCAGCAGAGGACAGGGGATCGACAATGAGCAGTTCTTC
TRBJ1-1	TRBV5-4	-	TRBD1	CASSLGGDRVVEAFF	TGTGCCAGCAGCTTGGGGGGGGACAGGGTCGTTGAAGCTTTCTTT
TRBJ2-7	TRBV14	-	TRBD1	CASSDRTGTRISYEQYF	TGTGCCAGCAGCGACAGGACAGGGACACGAATCTCCTACGAGCAGTACTTC
TRBJ2-5	TRBV7-9	-	TRBD1	CASSNGQGARKTQYF	TGTGCCAGCAGCAACGGACAGGGGGCAAGGAAGACCCAGTACTTC
TRBJ1-5	TRBV28	-	-	CASSGRHGAQPQHF	TGTGCCAGCAGTGGGAGGCACGGGGCTCAGCCCCAGCATTTT
TRBJ2-1	TRBV27	-	-	CASSIIGLANNEQFF	TGTGCCAGCAGCATTATAGGCCTAGCAAACAATGAGCAGTTCTTC
TRBJ1-1	TRBV7-2	-	-	CASSLTGHSGTEAFF	TGTGCCAGCAGCTTAACAGGACATAGCGGCACTGAAGCTTTCTTT
TRBJ2-7	TRBV6-5	-	-	CASSYSMSVYEQYF	TGTGCCAGCAGTTACTCGATGTCGGTCTACGAGCAGTACTTC
TRBJ2-1	TRBV28	-	TRBD2	CASSLFEGLEYNEQFF	TGTGCCAGCAGTTTATTTGAGGGACTAGAGTACAATGAGCAGTTCTTC
TRBJ2-3	TRBV2	once	TRBD2	CASSEGTSGRGGPDTQYF	TGTGCCAGCAGTGAAGGAACTAGCGGGAGAGGGGGCCCAGATACGCAGTATTTT
TRBJ2-6	TRBV5-1	-	-	CASSLAGGQGGANVLTF	TGCGCCAGCAGCTTGGCCGGGGGGCAAGGTGGGGCCAACGTCCTGACTTTC